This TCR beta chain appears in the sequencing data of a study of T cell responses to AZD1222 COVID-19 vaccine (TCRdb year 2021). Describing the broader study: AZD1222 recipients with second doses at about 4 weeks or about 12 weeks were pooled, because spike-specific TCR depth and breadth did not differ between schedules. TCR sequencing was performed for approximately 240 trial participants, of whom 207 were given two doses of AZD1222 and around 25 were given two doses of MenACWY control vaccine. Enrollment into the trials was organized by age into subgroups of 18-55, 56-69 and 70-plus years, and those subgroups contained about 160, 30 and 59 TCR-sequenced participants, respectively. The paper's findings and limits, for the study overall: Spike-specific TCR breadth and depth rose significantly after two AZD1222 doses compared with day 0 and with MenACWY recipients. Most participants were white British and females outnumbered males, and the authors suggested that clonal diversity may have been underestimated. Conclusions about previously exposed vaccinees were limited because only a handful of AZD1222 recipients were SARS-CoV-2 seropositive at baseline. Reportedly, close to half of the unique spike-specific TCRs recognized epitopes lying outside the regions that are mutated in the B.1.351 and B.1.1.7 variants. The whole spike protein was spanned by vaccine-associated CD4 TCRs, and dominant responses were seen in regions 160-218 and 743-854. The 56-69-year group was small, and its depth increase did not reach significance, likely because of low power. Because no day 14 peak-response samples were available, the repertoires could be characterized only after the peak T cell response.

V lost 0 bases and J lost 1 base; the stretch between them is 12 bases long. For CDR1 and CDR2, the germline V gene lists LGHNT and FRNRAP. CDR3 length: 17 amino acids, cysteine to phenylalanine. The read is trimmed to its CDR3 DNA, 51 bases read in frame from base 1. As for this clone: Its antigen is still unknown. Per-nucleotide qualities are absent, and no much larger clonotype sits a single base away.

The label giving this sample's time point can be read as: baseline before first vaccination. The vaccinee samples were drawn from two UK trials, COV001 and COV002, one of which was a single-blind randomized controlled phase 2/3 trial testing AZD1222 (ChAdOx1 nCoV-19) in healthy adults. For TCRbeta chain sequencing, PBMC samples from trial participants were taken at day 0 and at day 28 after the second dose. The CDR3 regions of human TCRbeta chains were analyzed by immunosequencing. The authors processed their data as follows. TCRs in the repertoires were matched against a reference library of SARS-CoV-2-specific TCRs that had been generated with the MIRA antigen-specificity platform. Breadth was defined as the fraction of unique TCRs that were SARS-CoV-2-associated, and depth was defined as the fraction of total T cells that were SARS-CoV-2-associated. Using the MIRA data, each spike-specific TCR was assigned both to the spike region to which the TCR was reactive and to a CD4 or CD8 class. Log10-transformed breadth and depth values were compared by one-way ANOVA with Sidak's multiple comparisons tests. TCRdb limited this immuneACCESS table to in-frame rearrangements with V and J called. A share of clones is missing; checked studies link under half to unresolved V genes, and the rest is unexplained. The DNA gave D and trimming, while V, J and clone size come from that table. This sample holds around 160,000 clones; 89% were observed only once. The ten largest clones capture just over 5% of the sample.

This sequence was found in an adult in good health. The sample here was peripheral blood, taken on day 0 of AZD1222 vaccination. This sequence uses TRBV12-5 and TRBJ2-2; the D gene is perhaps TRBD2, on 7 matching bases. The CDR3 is CASGLVRGQGNTGELFF. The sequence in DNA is TGTGCTAGTGGTTTGGTGCGGGGGCAGGGGAACACCGGGGAGCTGTTTTTT.